This T cell receptor beta chain is drawn from a study of control samples from healthy donors and cancer patients. Germline assignment: CDR1 LNHDA and CDR2 SQIVND (reference sequence). CDR3 size: 11 residues. Trimming removed 3 bases from V and 9 bases from J, with 6 bases in between. This table comes from immunoSEQ multiplex PCR, and its TCRdb copy is limited to in-frame clones, with some not included. The data hold over 100,000 clones, with 90% observed a single time. This TCR was sampled from a middle-aged man in good health. The sequenced material came from blood. The chain is built from TRBV19 and TRBJ2-1; no clear D gene. Here the CDR3 reads CASSIGVEQFF. The CDR3 DNA reads TGTGCCAGTAGTATTGGCGTTGAGCAGTTCTTC.